Listed below are T cell receptor beta chains from one sample, sequenced in a study of T cell responses to AZD1222 COVID-19 vaccine. This table comes from immunoSEQ multiplex PCR, and its TCRdb copy is limited to in-frame clones, with some not included. The table has 100,000 to 150,000 clones, 85% to 90% seen once. Sequenced material: peripheral blood, taken 28 days after the second AZD1222 dose. The receptors here all came from an adult who received the AZD1222 COVID-19 vaccine. Each CDR3 is given without its conserved first and last residue.

TRBV3-1/TRBV3-2	TRBJ2-3	ASSQRLDLSTDTQY
TRBV18	TRBJ1-1	ASSETGIMNTEAF
TRBV28	TRBJ2-7	ASRTHGAGEQY
TRBV7-9	TRBJ1-1	ASTSSGGGNTEAF
TRBV7-9	TRBJ1-1	ASSSVGGGRGTEAF
TRBV19	TRBJ1-1	ASTPGQMNTEAF
TRBV7-8	TRBJ1-5	ASSLNTGNQPQH
TRBV4-2	TRBJ1-3	ASSPLSVTSGNTIY
TRBV7-2	TRBJ2-5	ASSSPDREQETQY
TRBV19	TRBJ1-5	ASSIVGQGMRQPQH
TRBV6-4	TRBJ2-1	ASSDLGTGGNEQF
TRBV5-4	TRBJ2-7	ASRNLDRGHYEQY
TRBV4-1	TRBJ1-1	ASSLLESPNTEAF
TRBV11-2	TRBJ2-7	ASSTYEQY
TRBV3-1/TRBV3-2	TRBJ2-3	ASSPGTSGDKSTDTQY
TRBV28	TRBJ1-4	ASSQGSEKLF
TRBV28	TRBJ2-3	AGSRIEDTQY
TRBV12-3/TRBV12-4	TRBJ1-2	ASSLSTDYGYT
TRBV19	TRBJ2-1	ASSKGNEQF
TRBV10-1	TRBJ2-5	ASSASSQETQY
TRBV12-5	TRBJ2-2	ASGGDSNTGELF
TRBV27	TRBJ1-1	ASSLLTGNTEAF
TRBV9	TRBJ1-3	ASSVGFMGKRD
TRBV20-1	TRBJ1-1	SASWNTEAF
TRBV19	TRBJ2-1	ATSQERDEQF
TRBV11-2	TRBJ2-1	ASSHLGDNSYNEQF
TRBV12-3/TRBV12-4	TRBJ1-2	ASRRTGGGGYT
TRBV30	TRBJ1-1	AWTRRAGQGATV
TRBV19	TRBJ1-6	ASNWDRGPPNYNSPLH
TRBV5-1	TRBJ2-7	ASAVRRAPDLQY
TRBV2	TRBJ1-2	ASRDGGGGYT
TRBV6-5	TRBJ2-2	ASSAGTGNTGELF
TRBV28	TRBJ2-4	ASSNVGLERLAKNIQY
TRBV11-2	TRBJ2-3	ASSPTGGWLDTQY
TRBV28	TRBJ2-7	ASSGQGSSYEQY
TRBV7-3	TRBJ2-3	ASSPGQGAADTQY
TRBV7-2	TRBJ1-4	ASSLRTGPTNEKLF
TRBV3-1/TRBV3-2	TRBJ1-3	ASSPTSSGNTIY
TRBV10-2	TRBJ1-6	ASSAMDSYNSPLH
TRBV5-4	TRBJ2-2	ASSLAGSNTGELF
TRBV5-1	TRBJ1-1	ASSPGSGGEAF
TRBV6-5	TRBJ1-4	ASSRGGKEEKLF
TRBV10-3	TRBJ2-1	AISESFGQASSYNEQF
TRBV28	TRBJ1-4	ASRWTRSQKLF
TRBV7-8	TRBJ1-3	ASSGKNSGNTIY
TRBV10-2	TRBJ1-1	ASTPTVNTEAF
TRBV23-1	TRBJ2-5	ASSQCSRGIQETQY
TRBV19	TRBJ1-2	ASSMTATNYGYT
TRBV6-5	TRBJ1-2	ASSYSGSGYGYT
TRBV24-1	TRBJ1-2	ATSDLEQGNIGYGYT
TRBV4-1	TRBJ1-2	ASSQEGTPRGYT
TRBV29-1	TRBJ2-7	SVDGARDEQY
TRBV5-1	TRBJ1-5	ASSLGTEYQPQH